This T cell receptor beta chain emerged from a study of CD8 T cells in ankylosing spondylitis. Points from the study as a whole: A TCR beta motif of fewer than ten highly homologous variants appeared characteristic of ankylosing spondylitis blood. CD8+ cells made up the disease-linked clones, which were relatively rare in peripheral blood. Both synovial fluid and blood in reactive arthritis had previously been reported to carry some motif variants.

For TCR beta, libraries came from quantitative 5'-RACE with molecular barcodes. TCRdb analysed the 5' RACE reads with MiXCR anew, one entry per CDR3 protein. The top ten clones hold over 4% of a sample with tens of thousands of distinct CDR3 sequences, 2.5% to 3% of them seen once. This clonotype was observed at least ten times. Its antigen is unidentified. Sequences were obtained from blood, either unsorted or a sorted T cell fraction (not recorded which). The TCR comes from a male donor with ankylosing spondylitis or in good health (not recorded which).

This CDR3 reads CASSAGLGPTDTQYF. CDR3 bases: TGTGCCAGCAGCGCGGGACTAGGCCCCACAGATACGCAGTATTTT. This rearrangement joins TRBV9 to TRBJ2-3; TRBD2 agrees at 8 bases. With V trimmed by 3 bases and J by 2 bases, 5 bases remained unmatched. Germline CDR1 SGDLS, CDR2 YYNGEE. The CDR3 loop spans 15 amino acids. The complete variable domain, with remaining parts taken from reference TRBV9 and TRBJ2-3, reads DSGVTQTPKHLITATGQRVTLRCSPRSGDLSVYWYQQSLDQGLQFLIQYYNGEERAKGNILERFSAQQFPDLHSELNLSSLELGDSALYFCASSAGLGPTDTQYFGPGTRLTVL.